The 11 T cell receptor beta chains presented below share a single source sample, sequenced in a study of T cell repertoires in cytomegalovirus infection (dated by TCRdb to between 2017 and 2020). TCRdb records Illumina HiSeq 1500 as the sequencer. TCRdb handled the public reads itself, with Q25 trimming in fastp and clone calling in MiXCR, and kept productive beta chains. Each CDR3 protein gets just one entry, which takes the most common genes and DNA from the rows behind it. The sample records about 270,000 distinct CDR3 sequences, around 20% of which are singletons. The ten largest make up under 25% of the sample. The antigens for these receptors are not known. What the treatment or condition label conveys for this sample: in vitro stimulation with specific CMV peptide epitopes to enrich CMV-specific T cells. Sequencing used cultured PBMCs, obtained from culture after CMV antigen stimulation. The receptors stem from a human donor in good health (CMV status not recorded). Some clones in this sample may be carry-over from other donors' samples.

This clonotype was seen a handful of times. This chain joins TRBV12-5 and TRBJ2-1; D is unclear. Per germline, CDR1 LGHNT and CDR2 FRNRAP. Trimming removed 6 bases from V and 0 bases from J, with 9 bases in between. CDR3 length equals 14 residues. The DNA for the CDR3 is TGTGCTAGTGGCCCCCCTAGCTCCTACAATGAGCAGTTCTTC. Amino acid sequence: CASGPPSSYNEQFF.

This clonotype has just a few counts. The chain employs TRBV19 and TRBJ2-1, with 16 bases identical to TRBD2. CDR3 length equals 17 residues. The V gene end was trimmed by 10 bases and the J gene end by 0 bases; junction bases not matched to a gene: 6. Looked up from germline, CDR1 is LNHDA and CDR2 is SQIVND (reference sequence). CDR3 amino acids: CATGTSGRGGSYNEQFF. The CDR3 DNA reads as TGTGCCACCGGGACTAGCGGGAGGGGAGGCTCCTACAATGAGCAGTTCTTC.

The chain carries TRBV7-2 and TRBJ2-2, with D possibly matching TRBD2 (5 bases). With 8 bases removed from V and 1 base from J, the gap between germline ends came to 14 bases. Germline V lookup: CDR1 SGHTA, CDR2 FQGNSA. CDR3 length equals 15 residues. The CDR3 nucleotides are TGTGCCAGCCGCCATGAACTAGGGAACACCGGGGAGCTGTTTTTT. Translated: CASRHELGNTGELFF.

This chain joins TRBV9 and TRBJ2-1, with 9 bases identical to TRBD2. The CDR3 extends over 15 amino acids. V trimming: 7 bases; J trimming: 0 bases; junction bases outside the gene matches: 5. In germline, CDR1 is SGDLS, CDR2 YYNGEE. The CDR3 sequence: CASHSGSSSYNEQFF. The DNA of the CDR3 is TGTGCCAGCCATAGCGGGAGTAGCTCCTACAATGAGCAGTTCTTC.

The chain carries TRBV6-5 and TRBJ2-6; no clear D. Germline CDR1 MNHEY, CDR2 SVGAGI. V was clipped by 6 bases and J by 4 bases, with 16 bases between them. The CDR3 runs to 16 residues. In DNA form, the CDR3 reads TGTGCCAGCAGCCCGTTTGGCCCCTTCGGGGCCAACGTCCTGACTTTC. Protein product: CASSPFGPFGANVLTF.

The CDR3 is CSAPGHTNTEAFF. In DNA form, the CDR3 reads TGCAGTGCCCCGGGACATACGAACACTGAAGCTTTCTTT. The chain recombines TRBV20-1 with TRBJ1-1; tentatively, D is TRBD1 (6 bases). The V end lost 6 bases, the J end lost 1 base, and 12 bases lay between the germline ends. Germline values: CDR1 DFQATT, CDR2 SNEGSKA (reference sequence). The length of the CDR3 is 13 residues.

The CDR3 coding sequence is TGTGCCACCAGTGAAGAAGACAGGGTAAAGGAGCAGTTCTTC. Translated, it gives CATSEEDRVKEQFF. This chain uses TRBV24-1 with TRBJ2-1; 7 bases map to TRBD1. Germline V lookup: CDR1 KGHDR, CDR2 SFDVKD. The J segment lost 10 bases and the V segment lost 4 bases, leaving 9 bases of the junction unmatched. The CDR3 has 14 amino acids.

The chain employs TRBV15 and TRBJ1-2; D might be TRBD1 (5 bases). Trimming removed 0 bases from V and 0 bases from J, with 8 bases in between. Germline-derived CDR1 and CDR2 are LNHNV and YYDKDF (reference sequence). This CDR3 has 15 residues. The CDR3 sequence is CATSRDRDANYGYTF. CDR3 nucleotides: TGTGCCACCAGCAGAGATCGGGACGCTAACTATGGCTACACCTTC.

Ten or more counts support this clonotype. V and J are TRBV7-8 and TRBJ2-5; the match to TRBD2 covers 9 bases. J gave up 5 bases and V 5 bases, and 12 bases lay outside the gene matches. The CDR3 is 16 residues long. Per germline, CDR1 SGHVS and CDR2 FQNEAQ. CDR3 region: CASSPRTSAGYETQYF. In DNA form, the CDR3 reads TGTGCCAGCAGCCCCCGGACTAGCGCAGGATATGAGACCCAGTACTTC. The entire variable domain, with the rest obtained from reference TRBV7-8 and TRBJ2-5, is as follows: GAGVSQSPRYKVAKRGQDVALRCDPISGHVSLFWYQQALGQGPEFLTYFQNEAQLDKSGLPSDRFFAERPEGSVSTLKIQRTQQEDSAVYLCASSPRTSAGYETQYFGPGTRLLVL.

The V gene is TRBV25-1, the J gene TRBJ2-3, with D unclear. CDR3 size: 14 residues. Germline values: CDR1 MGHDK, CDR2 SYGVNS. V gave up 0 bases and J gave up 0 bases, with 4 bases separating them. CDR3 loop: CASSEYQSTDTQYF. The CDR3 bases are TGTGCCAGCAGTGAATATCAGAGCACAGATACGCAGTATTTT.

This clonotype was seen at least ten times. The V call is TRBV12-3 or TRBV12-4, the J call TRBJ2-3; 7 nucleotides agree with TRBD2. Losses at the gene ends were 1 base for V and 4 bases for J; bases not matched to a gene: 17. CDR3 size: 19 residues. CDR3 residues: CASSLDSGWASGKADTQYF. The CDR3 DNA is TGTGCCAGCAGTTTAGATAGCGGATGGGCGAGCGGGAAGGCAGATACGCAGTATTTT.